This T cell receptor beta chain originates from a study of cytomegalovirus exposure and HLA in healthy donors. Study results and limitations: There were around 160 TCR beta chains listed as cytomegalovirus-associated. It was likely that a cluster of highly shared sequence variants was a sequencing artifact. Later genetic work tied a missense DCLRE1C variant to beta-chain V and J trimming. Using the classifier, cytomegalovirus status was reportedly diagnosed with high specificity and sensitivity.

PCR involved 60 Vbeta and 13 Jbeta primers. Repertoires were generated with immunoSEQ multiplex PCR, while TCRdb's copy carries only in-frame clones and drops some. The sample contains about 150,000 clones, approximately 85% of which appear only once. Remarks on this clone: Its antigen is not identified.

The sequence was collected from a woman younger than 30 in good health and CMV-seronegative. What was sequenced was PBMCs.

The CDR3 region has the DNA TGTGCCAGAAGCCTCAGACCCGGGAGATCGAGCGAGCAGTACTTC. It encodes CARSLRPGRSSEQYF. This rearrangement joins TRBV2 to TRBJ2-7; tentatively, D is TRBD2 (6 bases). Germline V gene sequence: CDR1 SNHLY, CDR2 FYNNEI. The CDR3 has 15 residues. Trimming removed 9 bases at V and 6 bases at J, with 24 bases between.